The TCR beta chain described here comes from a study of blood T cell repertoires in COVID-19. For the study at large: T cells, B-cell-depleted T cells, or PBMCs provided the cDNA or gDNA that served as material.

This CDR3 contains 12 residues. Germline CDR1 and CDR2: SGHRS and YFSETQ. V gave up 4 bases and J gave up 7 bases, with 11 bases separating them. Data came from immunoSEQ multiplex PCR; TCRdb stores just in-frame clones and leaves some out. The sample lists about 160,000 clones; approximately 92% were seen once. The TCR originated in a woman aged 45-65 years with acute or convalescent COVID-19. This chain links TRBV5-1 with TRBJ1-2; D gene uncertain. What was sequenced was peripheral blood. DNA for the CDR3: TGCGCCAGCAGCCACCGCAACGGTGGCTACACCTTC. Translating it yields CASSHRNGGYTF.